The clone carrying this TCR beta chain appeared a single time. The data stem from a study of blood T cell repertoires in COVID-19. Study-wide context: The analysed material was cDNA or gDNA that came from T cells, B-cell-depleted T cells, or PBMCs.

Method: immunoSEQ multiplex PCR; TCRdb's copy keeps in-frame clones and lacks some. The table has approximately 190,000 clones, 70% to 85% seen once; the top ten hold 6% to 8%. Germline CDR1 WSHSY, CDR2 SAAADI. Trimming cost V 7 bases and J 4 bases, with 17 bases left between them. This CDR3 is 15 amino acids long. The TCR was taken from a human donor with acute or convalescent COVID-19. The donor label of this sample is uncertain. The V gene is TRBV10-2, the J gene TRBJ1-5, with D possibly matching TRBD1 (5 bases). The sequencing sample was made of peripheral blood. The CDR3, as DNA: TGCGCCAGCATGGACCCAGGGATAACTAATCAGCCCCAGCATTTT. Encoded protein: CASMDPGITNQPQHF.